These T cell receptor beta chains were read from a single sample in a study of shared clonotypes between healthy human individuals. Libraries were prepared by immunoSEQ multiplex PCR; TCRdb keeps only in-frame clonotypes and omits some of them. Of about 980,000 clones in the sample, approximately 80% were seen once. Sequencing was performed on memory CD4+ T cells sorted from blood. These receptors all come from a man in his late teens or twenties in good health. Both conserved end residues are part of each CDR3. Fields, in order: CDR3 DNA, CDR3 protein, clone size, D gene, J gene, V gene. The D gene is left open where the match is weak. Only part of the rows carry a size: once, few, many, or a class if the clone is expanded.

CDR3nt: TGCGCCAGCAGCCGATCCGCGAGCGGGAGGGCCGTCAATGAGCAGTTCTTC; CDR3aa: CASSRSASGRAVNEQFF; abundance: few; d_gene: TRBD2; j_gene: TRBJ2-1; v_gene: TRBV4-3
CDR3nt: TGTGCCAGCAGCAGGGTCAGCGGGCAAGAGACCCAGTACTTC; CDR3aa: CASSRVSGQETQYF; abundance: -; d_gene: -; j_gene: TRBJ2-5; v_gene: TRBV7-2
CDR3nt: TGTGCCTGGAGTTCAGGGGGCGGCCAGCCCCAGCATTTT; CDR3aa: CAWSSGGGQPQHF; abundance: -; d_gene: TRBD1; j_gene: TRBJ1-5; v_gene: TRBV30
CDR3nt: TGTGCCAGCTCACTCTCCGGTCCCAATAATTCACCCCTCCACTTT; CDR3aa: CASSLSGPNNSPLHF; abundance: -; d_gene: -; j_gene: TRBJ1-6; v_gene: TRBV18
CDR3nt: TGTGCCAGCGGGGTCCGAGATGAGCAGTTCTTC; CDR3aa: CASGVRDEQFF; abundance: many; d_gene: -; j_gene: TRBJ2-1; v_gene: TRBV19
CDR3nt: TGTGCCAGCAGCGCGGACAGGGGGCCCTATGGCTACACCTTC; CDR3aa: CASSADRGPYGYTF; abundance: few; d_gene: TRBD1; j_gene: TRBJ1-2; v_gene: TRBV11-2
CDR3nt: TGTGCCAGCAGAGGGACTAGCGTCGGAACCGGGGAGCTGTTTTTT; CDR3aa: CASRGTSVGTGELFF; abundance: once; d_gene: TRBD2; j_gene: TRBJ2-2; v_gene: TRBV2
CDR3nt: TGTGCCAGCAGCGAAGGCGGGGTCTCAGGGGCGCAGCAGTACTTC; CDR3aa: CASSEGGVSGAQQYF; abundance: -; d_gene: -; j_gene: TRBJ2-7; v_gene: TRBV4-2
CDR3nt: TGTGCCAGCAGTGCTGACAGTTGGGAGACCCAGTACTTC; CDR3aa: CASSADSWETQYF; abundance: -; d_gene: -; j_gene: TRBJ2-5; v_gene: TRBV2
CDR3nt: TGTGCCAGCAGTTTCCCCGCGACAGGCACCTACGAGCAGTACTTC; CDR3aa: CASSFPATGTYEQYF; abundance: -; d_gene: -; j_gene: TRBJ2-7; v_gene: TRBV28
CDR3nt: TGTGCCAGCAGCGGATCTGGGTGGGGGAATGAGCAGTTCTTC; CDR3aa: CASSGSGWGNEQFF; abundance: -; d_gene: -; j_gene: TRBJ2-1; v_gene: TRBV2
CDR3nt: TGTGCTAGTGGGGGGGACCCGAATTCACCCCTCCACTTT; CDR3aa: CASGGDPNSPLHF; abundance: -; d_gene: -; j_gene: TRBJ1-6; v_gene: TRBV12-5
CDR3nt: TGTGCCAGCAGCAACAGGGGGCTGGTTACTGAAGCTTTCTTT; CDR3aa: CASSNRGLVTEAFF; abundance: -; d_gene: TRBD1; j_gene: TRBJ1-1; v_gene: TRBV28
CDR3nt: TGTGCCAGCAGCTTAAGCGGGAGTTACGAGCAGTACTTC; CDR3aa: CASSLSGSYEQYF; abundance: -; d_gene: TRBD2; j_gene: TRBJ2-7; v_gene: TRBV7-2
CDR3nt: TGTGCCAGCAGGGGACAGGGCGGCCAGCCCCAGCATTTT; CDR3aa: CASRGQGGQPQHF; abundance: -; d_gene: TRBD1; j_gene: TRBJ1-5; v_gene: TRBV27
CDR3nt: TGTGCCAGCAGTTACTCAGGGGCTCAATATGGCTACACCTTC; CDR3aa: CASSYSGAQYGYTF; abundance: -; d_gene: -; j_gene: TRBJ1-2; v_gene: TRBV6-5
CDR3nt: TGTGCCAGCAGTGCAGTCGAGGGGACTGAAGCTTTCTTT; CDR3aa: CASSAVEGTEAFF; abundance: many; d_gene: -; j_gene: TRBJ1-1; v_gene: TRBV2
CDR3nt: TGTGCCAGCCCACCGGTCCAGCAGGGGGGATGGCAAGGCTACACCTTC; CDR3aa: CASPPVQQGGWQGYTF; abundance: -; d_gene: TRBD1; j_gene: TRBJ1-2; v_gene: TRBV18
CDR3nt: TGTGCCTGGAGTGTCCCCCCGGAGCGCAATCAGCCCCAGCATTTT; CDR3aa: CAWSVPPERNQPQHF; abundance: -; d_gene: -; j_gene: TRBJ1-5; v_gene: TRBV30
CDR3nt: TGTGCCAGCAGTTTAAGCAGCTTCCGCTCCTCAACTAATGAAAAACTGTTTTTT; CDR3aa: CASSLSSFRSSTNEKLFF; abundance: -; d_gene: -; j_gene: TRBJ1-4; v_gene: TRBV27
CDR3nt: TGCGCCAGCAGCCGCCCCGGGGGGTTCTATGGCTACACCTTC; CDR3aa: CASSRPGGFYGYTF; abundance: once; d_gene: -; j_gene: TRBJ1-2; v_gene: TRBV4-1
CDR3nt: TGTGCCTGGAGCGCAGGACTAGCGGAGGCAGATACGCAGTATTTT; CDR3aa: CAWSAGLAEADTQYF; abundance: -; d_gene: TRBD2; j_gene: TRBJ2-3; v_gene: TRBV30
CDR3nt: TGTGCCAGCAGCCGCGGGATAATGAACACTGAAGCTTTCTTT; CDR3aa: CASSRGIMNTEAFF; abundance: -; d_gene: -; j_gene: TRBJ1-1; v_gene: TRBV5-6
CDR3nt: TGTGCCAGCAGTTCGACCGGGACAGCCCACTACGAGCAGTACTTC; CDR3aa: CASSSTGTAHYEQYF; abundance: -; d_gene: TRBD1; j_gene: TRBJ2-7; v_gene: TRBV28
CDR3nt: TGTGCCAGCAGCTTAGGGGACAGGGGGAGCAATGAGCAGTTCTTC; CDR3aa: CASSLGDRGSNEQFF; abundance: -; d_gene: TRBD1; j_gene: TRBJ2-1; v_gene: TRBV11-2
CDR3nt: TGTGCCAGCAGTTTTATCGCACTAGCTTCGGAGGTCCAGTACTTC; CDR3aa: CASSFIALASEVQYF; abundance: many; d_gene: -; j_gene: TRBJ2-5; v_gene: TRBV28
CDR3nt: TGTGCCAGCAGTTACTCGAGCGGCCTCGGGGAACCCCTCCACTTT; CDR3aa: CASSYSSGLGEPLHF; abundance: -; d_gene: -; j_gene: TRBJ1-6; v_gene: TRBV6-5
CDR3nt: TGTGCCAGCAGCGGCGCCCGGCTTAACACTGAAGCTTTCTTT; CDR3aa: CASSGARLNTEAFF; abundance: -; d_gene: -; j_gene: TRBJ1-1; v_gene: TRBV5-5
CDR3nt: TGCGCCAGCAGCTTGAATGGACAGGGGGCCTACGAGCAGTACTTC; CDR3aa: CASSLNGQGAYEQYF; abundance: -; d_gene: TRBD1; j_gene: TRBJ2-7; v_gene: TRBV5-1
CDR3nt: TGCGCCAGCAGCCCTTTGACAGGGGAACAGCCCCAGCATTTT; CDR3aa: CASSPLTGEQPQHF; abundance: medium-sized; d_gene: TRBD1; j_gene: TRBJ1-5; v_gene: TRBV5-1
CDR3nt: TGTGCCACCAGCAGAGATGGGGGATGGAATGAAAAACTGTTTTTT; CDR3aa: CATSRDGGWNEKLFF; abundance: once; d_gene: -; j_gene: TRBJ1-4; v_gene: TRBV15
CDR3nt: TGTGCCATCAATCCGGGACAGGGGGCAGATACGCAGTATTTT; CDR3aa: CAINPGQGADTQYF; abundance: -; d_gene: TRBD1; j_gene: TRBJ2-3; v_gene: TRBV10-3
CDR3nt: TGTGCCAGCAGCCTGGTAATGGCCAATGAGCAGTTCTTC; CDR3aa: CASSLVMANEQFF; abundance: -; d_gene: -; j_gene: TRBJ2-1; v_gene: TRBV5-4
CDR3nt: TGTGCCAGCAGCTCCCAGAACACTGAAGCTTTCTTT; CDR3aa: CASSSQNTEAFF; abundance: -; d_gene: -; j_gene: TRBJ1-1; v_gene: TRBV11-3
CDR3nt: TGTGCCAGCAGCTTGGGAGGGAGCCGCTATGGCTACACCTTC; CDR3aa: CASSLGGSRYGYTF; abundance: few; d_gene: -; j_gene: TRBJ1-2; v_gene: TRBV5-6
CDR3nt: TGTGCCAGCAGCCCCCCACAGGGTCCCGCAAAAAAACTGTTTTTT; CDR3aa: CASSPPQGPAKKLFF; abundance: -; d_gene: -; j_gene: TRBJ1-4; v_gene: TRBV28
CDR3nt: TGTGCCAGCTCACCAAGGGGGGGCCCTGAAGCTTTCTTT; CDR3aa: CASSPRGGPEAFF; abundance: -; d_gene: -; j_gene: TRBJ1-1; v_gene: TRBV18
CDR3nt: TGTGCAAGTCGCTCCCTGACAGGGGTCAGCGCAGATACGCAGTATTTT; CDR3aa: CASRSLTGVSADTQYF; abundance: -; d_gene: -; j_gene: TRBJ2-3; v_gene: TRBV12-2
CDR3nt: TGTGCCAGCAGTTATTCCGGGACTAGCTTCGATGAGCAGTTCTTC; CDR3aa: CASSYSGTSFDEQFF; abundance: -; d_gene: TRBD2; j_gene: TRBJ2-1; v_gene: TRBV6-6
CDR3nt: TGTGCCAGCAGTCCCCAGGCCCCATTCCAGTACTTC; CDR3aa: CASSPQAPFQYF; abundance: few; d_gene: -; j_gene: TRBJ2-7; v_gene: TRBV27
CDR3nt: TGTGCCAGTAGTGAGGGGATGGGCACTGAAGCTTTCTTT; CDR3aa: CASSEGMGTEAFF; abundance: few; d_gene: -; j_gene: TRBJ1-1; v_gene: TRBV19
CDR3nt: TGTGCCAGCTCACCACCGATCTGGGAGGGCCGGGAGACCCAGTACTTC; CDR3aa: CASSPPIWEGRETQYF; abundance: -; d_gene: TRBD2; j_gene: TRBJ2-5; v_gene: TRBV18
CDR3nt: TGTGCCAGCAGTGGAGAGACAGGGCGGGGTGAAAAACTGTTTTTT; CDR3aa: CASSGETGRGEKLFF; abundance: -; d_gene: TRBD1; j_gene: TRBJ1-4; v_gene: TRBV2